These 2 T cell receptor beta chains originate from one sample sequenced in a study of blood T cell repertoires in COVID-19. Some clones are missing from TCRdb's copy, which holds only in-frame ones; the method was immunoSEQ multiplex PCR. The sample yields 450,000 or so clones, approximately 90% seen once. Sequenced sample: peripheral blood. These receptors were collected from a man aged 18 to 30 with COVID-19, enrolled during active disease.

V and J are TRBV5-4 and TRBJ1-5; TRBD1 aligns across 7 bases. There are 15 residues in the CDR3. The J segment lost 1 base and the V segment lost 2 bases, leaving 3 bases of the junction unmatched. The germline V gene encodes CDR1 SGHNT and CDR2 YYREEE (reference sequence). The CDR3 reads CASSLGGQSNQPQHF. The CDR3 region has the DNA TGTGCCAGCAGCTTAGGGGGACAGAGCAATCAGCCCCAGCATTTT.

The rearrangement uses TRBV7-6 and TRBJ2-7; tentative D call: TRBD2 (5 bases). The V end was cut by 1 base, the J end by 0 bases, with 13 bases between. Germline CDR1 SGHVS, CDR2 FNYEAQ. This CDR3 has 16 residues. The CDR3 DNA is TGTGCCAGCAGCTTAGGGTCCGGGATAGGCTCCTACGAGCAGTACTTC. It codes for CASSLGSGIGSYEQYF.